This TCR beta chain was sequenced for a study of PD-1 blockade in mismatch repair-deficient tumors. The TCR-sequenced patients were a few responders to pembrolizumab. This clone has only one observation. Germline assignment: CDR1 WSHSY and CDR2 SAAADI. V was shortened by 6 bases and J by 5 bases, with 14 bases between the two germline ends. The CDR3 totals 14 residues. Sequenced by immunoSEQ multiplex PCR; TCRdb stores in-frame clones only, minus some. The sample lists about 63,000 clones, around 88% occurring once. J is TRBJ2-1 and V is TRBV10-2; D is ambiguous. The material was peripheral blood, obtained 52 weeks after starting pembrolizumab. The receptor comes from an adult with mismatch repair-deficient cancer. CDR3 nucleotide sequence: TGCGCCAGCAGAGATGGTGCGAGTCACAATGAGCAGTTCTTC. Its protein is CASRDGASHNEQFF.